These 13 T cell receptor beta chains originate from one sample sequenced in a study of blood T cells in healthy people across ages. Through a sample-barcoded 5' primer and a J-beta primer mix, a second PCR was run for roughly 6 to 12 cycles. TCRdb analysed the 5' RACE reads with MiXCR anew, one entry per CDR3 protein. The repertoire holds about 1 million distinct CDR3 sequences, with 40% to 55% as singletons. The sequenced material came from blood. These receptors originate from an older woman in good health.

The V gene is TRBV25-1, the J gene TRBJ2-5, with D maybe TRBD1 (6 bases). The CDR3 length is 16 residues. The V end lost 4 bases, the J end lost 6 bases, and 21 bases lay between the germline ends. CDR1 and CDR2 (germline): MGHDK, SYGVNS. CDR3 sequence reads: CASSVTQGLVGQTQYF. CDR3 sequence (DNA): TGTGCCAGCAGTGTTACCCAGGGGTTGGTCGGTCAGACCCAGTACTTC.

This chain joins TRBV12-3 or TRBV12-4 and TRBJ1-1, with D unresolved. The CDR3 length is 14 residues. The V and J ends lost 3 bases and 0 bases respectively, with 8 bases between them. CDR3 amino acids: CASSFEDMNTEAFF. The CDR3 coding sequence is TGTGCCAGCAGTTTCGAGGATATGAACACTGAAGCTTTCTTT.

The V call is TRBV6-5, the J call TRBJ1-1; 7 nucleotides line up with TRBD1. V was pared by 7 bases and J by 7 bases, with 12 bases of the junction left unmatched. The CDR3 is 14 residues long. Germline CDR1 and CDR2: MNHEY and SVGAGI. CDR3 nucleotide sequence: TGTGCCAGCATAGGGGGACAGAGTTTTGATGAAGCTTTCTTT. Translating it yields CASIGGQSFDEAFF.

This clonotype was counted many times. This chain joins TRBV14 and TRBJ2-5, with D perhaps matching TRBD1 (5 bases). With 0 bases removed from V and 2 bases from J, the gap between germline ends came to 10 bases. The CDR3 spans 15 residues. CDR1 and CDR2 from the germline V gene are SGHDN and FVKESK. The CDR3 sequence is CASSQDRGFQETQYF. The CDR3 DNA is TGTGCCAGCAGCCAAGATAGGGGTTTTCAAGAGACCCAGTACTTC.

The V call is TRBV7-2, the J call TRBJ1-1, with a weak D call TRBD1 (5 bases). Germline CDR1 reads SGHTA; CDR2 reads FQGNSA. This CDR3 spans 15 amino acids. Trimming removed 1 base at V and 6 bases at J, with 15 bases between. CDR3 loop: CASSLGTSLVAEAFF. The CDR3 region has the DNA TGTGCCAGCAGCTTAGGGACATCCCTGGTCGCTGAAGCTTTCTTT.

The rearrangement uses TRBV11-2 and TRBJ2-4; D might be TRBD2 (6 bases). The J call is in doubt because the DNA end fits TRBJ2-7 better. CDR3 size: 15 residues. CDR1 and CDR2 (germline): SGHAT, FQNNGV. CDR3 nucleotide sequence: TGTGCCAGCAGCCCCCTGGGGCGGGGAGTATACGAGCAGTACTTC. It specifies CASSPLGRGVYEQYF.

The chain joins TRBV6-5 to TRBJ2-5; TRBD1 agrees at 7 bases. Germline V gene lookup returns CDR1 MNHEY and CDR2 SVGAGI. V gave up 2 bases and J gave up 4 bases; unmatched junction bases: 13. This CDR3 spans 17 amino acids. The chain's CDR3 is CASSYQPVLGGIETQYF. CDR3 bases: TGTGCCAGCAGTTACCAACCCGTGTTAGGGGGCATAGAGACCCAGTACTTC.

The sample holds many counts of this clonotype. The chain recombines TRBV12-3 or TRBV12-4 with TRBJ2-5; tentative D call: TRBD2 (6 bases). The V end lost 3 bases, the J end lost 1 base, and 9 bases lay between the germline ends. CDR3 length: 14 residues. The CDR3 reads CASSFNSGQETQYF. CDR3 nucleotides: TGTGCCAGCAGTTTCAATAGCGGCCAAGAGACCCAGTACTTC.

This clonotype has just one count. A much larger clone is a single base away; this may be a read error. The J gene is TRBJ2-7, the V gene TRBV7-2; 10 positions agree with TRBD2. The CDR3 contains 15 residues. The germline CDR1 and CDR2 sequences are SGHTA and FQGNSA. Trimming cost V 4 bases and J 2 bases; bases outside gene matches: 5. The CDR3, as DNA: TGTGCCAGCAGCTCAGCGGGACTAGCGACCTACGAGCAGTACTTC. This sequence encodes CASSSAGLATYEQYF.

The V call is TRBV9, the J call TRBJ2-7; D gene unclear. V lost 0 bases and J 1 base, leaving 11 bases between the germline ends. This CDR3 has 15 amino acids. Germline loops: CDR1 SGDLS, CDR2 YYNGEE. The CDR3 DNA follows: TGTGCCAGCAGCGTAGCATCAGGAGATTCCTACGAGCAGTACTTC. Its protein is CASSVASGDSYEQYF.

The rearrangement links TRBV7-9 to TRBJ2-1; 9 bases align to TRBD1. CDR1 SEHNR and CDR2 FQNEAQ come from the germline V gene (reference sequence). The V gene end was trimmed by 8 bases and the J gene end by 3 bases; junction bases not matched to a gene: 5. The CDR3 length is 14 residues. The CDR3 reads CASHAGQGYNEQFF. The CDR3 bases are TGTGCCAGCCATGCGGGACAGGGCTACAATGAGCAGTTCTTC.

This clonotype has only a few counts. This chain uses TRBV28 with TRBJ2-2, with no clear D. This CDR3 comprises 15 residues. V lost 6 bases, J lost 0 bases, and 11 bases lay in between. Germline V gene data show CDR1 as MDHEN and CDR2 as SYDVKM. CDR3 bases: TGTGCCAGCAGGCCCGACGGACCGAACACCGGGGAGCTGTTTTTT. Its protein is CASRPDGPNTGELFF.

This clonotype was seen more than once but under ten times. This sequence joins TRBV20-1 and TRBJ2-7; 8 bases are a match to TRBD2. CDR3 size: 15 residues. The germline gives CDR1 DFQATT, CDR2 SNEGSKA (reference sequence). V was pared by 6 bases and J by 7 bases, with 17 bases of the junction left unmatched. The CDR3 loop reads CSALPGWREDDEQYF. As DNA, the CDR3 is TGCAGTGCGCTGCCGGGGTGGCGGGAGGATGATGAGCAGTACTTC.